The entry that follows covers one TCR beta chain sequence. Antigen unknown. The data belong to a study of identifying expanded T cells in peripheral blood. Study-wide findings and caveats: Variance in clone template counts between approximately 2-week samples significantly increased with total template count across all healthy donors. Technical replicates showed about 1.2 changed clones; around two weeks 15 to 20; four weeks 19.

Collection occurred without any documented infections or immune events in donors. The CDR3 spans 15 residues. Germline V gene data show CDR1 as SGHNT and CDR2 as YENEEA. V gave up 2 bases and J gave up 8 bases; unmatched junction bases: 9. Only in-frame clones appear in the TCRdb table, and some are missing; sequencing was by immunoSEQ multiplex PCR. There are about 100,000 clones in the sample; about nine tenths occur only once, and roughly 3.8% lies in the top ten. Source material: blood. The genes are TRBV11-3 and TRBJ2-3; the match to TRBD2 covers 8 bases. The receptor's source is a person aged 18 to 69 in good health. The CDR3 loop is CASSLTSGVPATQYF. In nucleotides, the CDR3 is TGTGCCAGCAGCTTAACTAGCGGAGTCCCCGCTACGCAGTATTTT.